A single sample is the source of the 26 T cell receptor beta chains below, sequenced in a study of neurological immune-mediated disorders. TCRdb independently ran MiXCR on the 5' RACE reads; one entry per CDR3 protein. The top ten hold around 0.57% of the sample, which has over 40,000 distinct CDR3 sequences, nearly 6.5% seen once. The specimen sequenced was CD4+ T cells from blood. These receptors were collected from a woman in her thirties or forties in good health.

This clonotype was counted a single time. V is TRBV5-5 and J is TRBJ2-5; unclear D gene. V lost 0 bases to trimming and J lost 10 bases, with 13 bases between them. Germline CDR1 and CDR2: SGHKS and YYEKEE (reference sequence). This CDR3 has 13 amino acids. The DNA of the CDR3 is TGTGCCAGCAGCTTGGGATGTTATGGAGACCAGTACTTC. Its protein product is CASSLGCYGDQYF.

This clonotype was seen at least ten times. V gene TRBV28 combines with J gene TRBJ1-1; perhaps TRBD1 as D (5 bases). This CDR3 has 18 amino acids. Trimming removed 3 bases from V and 0 bases from J, with 20 bases in between. Germline values: CDR1 MDHEN, CDR2 SYDVKM. CDR3 coding DNA: TGTGCCAGCAGTTTTCCCCCCGGAGGGGCAGCCTTGAACACTGAAGCTTTCTTT. The encoded protein is CASSFPPGGAALNTEAFF. Full variable domain (outside the CDR3, taken from reference TRBV28 and TRBJ1-1): DVKVTQSSRYLVKRTGEKVFLECVQDMDHENMFWYRQDPGLGLRLIYFSYDVKMKEKGDIPEGYSVSREKKERFSLILESASTNQTSMYLCASSFPPGGAALNTEAFFGQGTRLTVV.

The CDR3 region is CASSPEGTSYEQYF. DNA for the CDR3: TGCGCCAGCAGCCCGGAGGGGACTAGCTACGAGCAGTACTTC. The chain uses TRBV5-1 and TRBJ2-7, with TRBD2 matching over 8 bases. The junction had 6 bases not matched to a gene; V was cut back by 4 bases and J by 3 bases. CDR1 and CDR2 (germline): SGHRS, YFSETQ. The CDR3 runs to 14 residues.

This clonotype appeared many times. The chain has TRBV7-2 and TRBJ1-5; 9 nucleotides align to TRBD1. This CDR3 has 17 amino acids. After removal of 3 bases from V and 2 bases from J, the junction contained 8 bases not matched to a gene. The germline V gene encodes CDR1 SGHTA and CDR2 FQGNSA. In DNA form, the CDR3 reads TGTGCCAGCAGCTTCTTACAGGGGGCGATCGGCAATCAGCCCCAGCATTTT. This encodes CASSFLQGAIGNQPQHF.

This clonotype has a count of ten or more. The chain carries TRBV10-3 and TRBJ2-5; D is possibly TRBD2 (6 bases). The ends were cut back, 3 bases at V and 9 bases at J, with 11 bases in the middle. This CDR3 has 12 residues. Germline V gene lookup returns CDR1 ENHRY and CDR2 SYGVKD. In DNA form, the CDR3 reads TGTGCCATCAGTGAAGGAGGGGAGGCCCAGTACTTC. It specifies CAISEGGEAQYF.

This clonotype occurred many times. The chain has TRBV12-3 or TRBV12-4 and TRBJ2-2; 10 positions match TRBD1. Trimming took 10 bases from V and 7 from J; bases not matched to a gene: 9. This CDR3 spans 14 amino acids. CDR3 sequence reads: CATKGQGHGGELFF. The CDR3 DNA is TGTGCCACCAAGGGACAGGGGCATGGCGGGGAGCTGTTTTTT.

This clonotype was counted many times. This rearrangement joins TRBV7-9 to TRBJ2-3; either TRBD1 or TRBD2 may fit D (6 bases each). V was pared by 4 bases and J by 10 bases, with 18 bases between. Looked up from germline, CDR1 is SEHNR and CDR2 is FQNEAQ (reference sequence). This CDR3 comprises 14 residues. The CDR3 coding sequence is TGTGCCAGCAGCTCGCCTACCGGAGGGGGTCCGCAGTATTTT. Translated: CASSSPTGGGPQYF.

This clonotype has at least ten counts. The V and J genes are TRBV24-1 and TRBJ2-2; 11 nucleotides line up with TRBD2. With 7 bases clipped from V and 7 bases from J, the junction kept 7 bases outside the gene matches. Germline V CDR1 and CDR2: KGHDR, SFDVKD. This CDR3 region has 15 residues. CDR3 loop: CATRDSGRAVGELFF. CDR3 nucleotides: TGTGCCACCAGGGATAGCGGGAGGGCCGTCGGGGAGCTGTTTTTT.

Many counts were recorded for this clonotype. CDR3 residues: CASSHTTTPGEKLFF. CDR3 DNA sequence: TGTGCCAGCAGCCACACGACAACTCCAGGGGAAAAACTGTTTTTT. The chain employs TRBV5-6 and TRBJ1-4, with a possible D match to TRBD1 (5 bases). Looked up from germline, CDR1 is SGHDT and CDR2 is YYEEEE. V lost 4 bases to trimming and J lost 8 bases, with 18 bases between them. This CDR3 has 15 residues.

The chain employs TRBV20-1 and TRBJ2-3, with no clear D. Looked up from germline, CDR1 is DFQATT and CDR2 is SNEGSKA (reference sequence). V dropped 2 bases and J dropped 1 base, with 10 bases sitting between them. CDR3 length: 14 residues. The CDR3 DNA is TGCAGTGCTAGAAGGCTAGTGGGCACAGATACGCAGTATTTT. The encoded protein is CSARRLVGTDTQYF.

The sample holds many counts of this clonotype. The CDR3 DNA sequence: TGCAGTGCCCAGGGGGTAAACGGGGAGCTGTTTTTT. Protein product: CSAQGVNGELFF. The rearrangement links TRBV20-1 to TRBJ2-2; 7 bases are shared with TRBD1. Germline CDR1 reads DFQATT; CDR2 reads SNEGSKA (reference sequence). The CDR3 sequence is 12 residues long. The trim removed 6 bases at V and 7 bases at J, leaving 5 bases unmatched.

This clonotype was observed at least ten times. The chain employs TRBV11-2 and TRBJ2-3; tentative D call: TRBD1 (5 bases). This CDR3 comprises 14 residues. Germline-derived CDR1 and CDR2 are SGHAT and FQNNGV. V gave up 1 base and J gave up 2 bases, with 7 bases separating them. CDR3 sequence (DNA): TGTGCCAGCAGCTTAGGGGGCCCCACAGATACGCAGTATTTT. It encodes CASSLGGPTDTQYF.

This clonotype came up many times. This chain links TRBV2 with TRBJ2-7; D not certain. The V end was cut by 3 bases, the J end by 2 bases, with 8 bases between. In germline, CDR1 is SNHLY, CDR2 FYNNEI. CDR3 size: 13 residues. CDR3 protein: CASSDLTPYEQYF. Here the CDR3 DNA reads TGTGCCAGCAGTGACCTTACCCCCTACGAGCAGTACTTC.

Concerning this clonotype itself: A much larger clone lies a single base off, so this may be a read error. The V gene is TRBV7-6, the J gene TRBJ1-1; the match to TRBD1 covers 7 bases. The CDR3 loop spans 15 amino acids. The germline CDR1 and CDR2 sequences are SGHVS and FNYEAQ. The CDR3 loop reads CASSPGTVMNTEDFF. CDR3 nucleotides: TGTGCCAGCAGCCCCGGGACAGTGATGAACACTGAAGATTTCTTT.

This clonotype appeared many times. The chain couples TRBV20-1 to TRBJ1-5; a weak D match, TRBD1 (6 bases). The germline V gene encodes CDR1 DFQATT and CDR2 SNEGSKA (reference sequence). V lost 4 bases, J lost 6 bases, and 10 bases lay in between. This CDR3 is built from 12 residues. The CDR3 protein is CSATQGIQPQHF. The CDR3 bases are TGCAGTGCTACGCAGGGGATTCAGCCCCAGCATTTT.

This clonotype was seen once. The chain links TRBV7-9 to TRBJ2-2; TRBD1 is a possible D gene (5 bases). CDR3 length: 14 amino acids. The ends were cut back, 6 bases at V and 3 bases at J, with 11 bases in the middle. Germline assignment: CDR1 SEHNR and CDR2 FQNEAQ (reference sequence). The CDR3 sequence: CASSLLGDTGELFF. The CDR3 DNA sequence: TGTGCCAGCAGTCTGCTAGGGGACACCGGGGAGCTGTTTTTT. Filled out from reference TRBV7-9 and TRBJ2-2, the complete variable domain reads DTGVSQNPRHKITKRGQNVTFRCDPISEHNRLYWYRQTLGQGPEFLTYFQNEAQLEKSRLLSDRFSAERPKGSFSTLEIQRTEQGDSAMYLCASSLLGDTGELFFGEGSRLTVL.

There are many counts of this clonotype. The rearrangement joins TRBV29-1 to TRBJ2-1; TRBD2 aligns across 9 bases. This CDR3 contains 16 residues. Trimming removed 2 bases from V and 7 bases from J; junction bases left unmatched: 12. Germline CDR1 SQVTM, CDR2 ANQGSEA. In DNA form, the CDR3 reads TGCAGCGTTGAACCCCAGGGACTAGCCGACCCTAATGAGCAGTTCTTC. This translates into CSVEPQGLADPNEQFF.

Ten or more counts support this clonotype. This chain uses TRBV20-1 with TRBJ2-3, with D perhaps matching TRBD2 (6 bases). CDR1 is DFQATT, CDR2 SNEGSKA, per germline (reference sequence). The V and J ends lost 6 bases and 7 bases respectively, with 14 bases between them. The CDR3 consists of 12 residues. CDR3 protein: CSAIGGGNTQYF. The CDR3 nucleotides are TGCAGTGCCATTGGTGGGGGGAATACGCAGTATTTT.

This clonotype showed up just a few times. The chain carries TRBV2 and TRBJ2-3; TRBD2 aligns across 7 bases. Unmatched junction bases numbered 11, after V lost 0 bases and J lost 5 bases. The germline CDR1 and CDR2 sequences are SNHLY and FYNNEI. The CDR3 runs to 17 residues. The CDR3 DNA sequence: TGTGCCAGCAGTGAAGCGCTTCGGGCAGGGAGGGGAGATACGCAGTATTTT. Translated, it gives CASSEALRAGRGDTQYF.

Many counts were recorded for this clonotype. The rearrangement uses TRBV6-6 and TRBJ1-1, with D perhaps TRBD1 (5 bases). There are 17 residues in the CDR3. Trimming cost V 2 bases and J 1 base, with 17 bases left between them. Germline CDR1 reads MNHNY; CDR2 reads SVGAGI (reference sequence). The chain's CDR3 is CASSYPEGRRENTEAFF. The CDR3 DNA reads as TGTGCCAGCAGTTACCCCGAGGGGCGGCGGGAGAACACTGAAGCTTTCTTT.

There are many counts of this clonotype. This chain connects TRBV11-2 to TRBJ2-3; a possible D gene is TRBD1 (5 bases). The CDR3 is made up of 13 amino acids. Germline V lookup: CDR1 SGHAT, CDR2 FQNNGV. V gave up 2 bases and J gave up 3 bases, with 6 bases separating them. CDR3 in amino acids: CASSLQGTDTQYF. The DNA of the CDR3 is TGTGCCAGCAGCTTACAGGGTACAGATACGCAGTATTTT.

This clonotype was seen ten or more times. V usage is TRBV5-6 and J usage is TRBJ2-7; 7 bases are shared with TRBD2. CDR3 size: 16 residues. The trim removed 4 bases at V and 3 bases at J, leaving 13 bases unmatched. CDR1 and CDR2 from the germline V gene are SGHDT and YYEEEE. The CDR3 loop is CASSEQGGRRSYEQYF. DNA for the CDR3: TGTGCCAGCAGCGAGCAGGGCGGGAGACGGAGCTACGAGCAGTACTTC.

The sample holds many counts of this clonotype. The V call is TRBV5-1, the J call TRBJ2-3, with D perhaps TRBD2 (6 bases). The CDR3 sequence is 13 residues long. Looked up from germline, CDR1 is SGHRS and CDR2 is YFSETQ. V lost 4 bases and J lost 6, with 12 bases in between. The CDR3 DNA sequence: TGCGCCAGCAGCGCAGGGACTTCCGATACGCAGTATTTT. As protein: CASSAGTSDTQYF.

This clonotype was counted ten times or more. V and J are TRBV20-1 and TRBJ1-1; TRBD1 matches 10 bases. This CDR3 region has 14 residues. CDR1 is DFQATT and CDR2 is SNEGSKA in the germline V gene (reference sequence). CDR3 sequence (DNA): TGCAGCGTCCGGGACAGGGGCTGGAACACTGAAGCTTTCTTT. It encodes CSVRDRGWNTEAFF.

Many counts were recorded for this clonotype. The chain couples TRBV6-6 to TRBJ2-5, with a tentative D call TRBD1 (5 bases). V dropped 6 bases and J dropped 2 bases, with 10 bases sitting between them. The CDR3 spans 13 residues. Per germline, CDR1 MNHNY and CDR2 SVGAGI (reference sequence). CDR3 residues: CASSRTRQETQYF. The DNA of the CDR3 is TGTGCCAGCAGCAGGACACGACAAGAGACCCAGTACTTC.

In this sample, this clonotype turned up many times. The chain couples TRBV7-6 to TRBJ2-3; D is perhaps TRBD2 (6 bases). The germline V and J ends were trimmed by 1 base and 2 bases, with 10 bases remaining between them. Germline V gene data show CDR1 as SGHVS and CDR2 as FNYEAQ. This CDR3 comprises 15 residues. In nucleotides, the CDR3 is TGTGCCAGCAGCTTAGGGGGACTTACCACAGATACGCAGTATTTT. Protein product: CASSLGGLTTDTQYF.